This entry lists 10 T cell receptor beta chains sequenced from one sample in a study of T-cell memory formation after mild COVID-19. TCRdb independently ran MiXCR on the 5' RACE reads; one entry per CDR3 protein. Seen here are just over 150,000 distinct CDR3 sequences, roughly 28% observed once, and the top ten hold 12%. Material: PBMCs or a T cell subset sorted from them (not recorded which). Source of these receptors: an adult woman who had mild COVID-19 (a few samples of this study predate the infection). Cell type and time point are not known.

This clonotype was detected only a few times. The CDR3 DNA sequence: TGTGCCAGCAGCTTAGCCTCCGGGACTAGCGGAATTAGCTCCTACAATGAGCAGTTCTTC. The encoded protein is CASSLASGTSGISSYNEQFF. This chain connects TRBV11-2 to TRBJ2-1, with 11 bases fitting TRBD2. CDR1 and CDR2 from the germline V gene are SGHAT and FQNNGV. The CDR3 runs 20 residues. With V trimmed by 1 base and J by 0 bases, 11 bases remained unmatched.

V usage is TRBV4-2 and J usage is TRBJ2-1; 15 bases align to TRBD2. J gave up 1 base and V 1 base, and 14 bases lay outside the gene matches. This CDR3 is 22 amino acids long. CDR1 and CDR2 from the germline V gene are LGHNA and YNFKEQ. The DNA of the CDR3 is TGTGCCAGCAGCCAAGTTGACCAGAGAGGACTAGCGGGAGGGGGATCCTACAATGAGCAGTTCTTC. This encodes CASSQVDQRGLAGGGSYNEQFF.

The J gene is TRBJ2-1, the V gene TRBV7-8; maybe TRBD1 (5 bases). The CDR3 spans 13 residues. The germline gives CDR1 SGHVS, CDR2 FQNEAQ. With 2 bases removed from V and 4 bases from J, the gap between germline ends came to 6 bases. CDR3 sequence (DNA): TGTGCCAGCAGCTTACGACAGTACAATGAGCAGTTCTTC. This sequence encodes CASSLRQYNEQFF.

V gene TRBV27 combines with J gene TRBJ2-7, with 14 bases fitting TRBD2. Germline assignment: CDR1 MNHEY and CDR2 SMNVEV (reference sequence). V trimming: 6 bases; J trimming: 6 bases; junction bases outside the gene matches: 4. This CDR3 has 14 amino acids. Written as DNA, the CDR3 is TGTGCCAGCAGGGGACTAGCGGGAGTTCCCGAGCAGTACTTC. It translates to CASRGLAGVPEQYF.

The V gene is TRBV7-9, the J gene TRBJ2-3; tentatively, D is TRBD2 (6 bases). Germline V gene sequence: CDR1 SEHNR, CDR2 FQNEAQ (reference sequence). The CDR3 loop spans 16 amino acids. V shed 1 base and J shed 5 bases, with 16 bases lying between them. CDR3 sequence reads: CASSLGDLRGRDTQYF. CDR3 DNA sequence: TGTGCCAGCAGCTTAGGAGATTTGCGGGGTCGAGATACGCAGTATTTT.

The chain combines TRBV9 with TRBJ2-3; D is tentatively TRBD1 or TRBD2 (6 bases each). The V gene's germline CDR1 is SGDLS and CDR2 YYNGEE. This CDR3 region has 16 residues. The V end lost 4 bases, the J end lost 3 bases, and 18 bases lay between the germline ends. Here the CDR3 reads CASSLLPGAVTDTQYF. CDR3 DNA sequence: TGTGCCAGCAGCCTACTTCCGGGGGCTGTGACAGATACGCAGTATTTT.

The rearrangement links TRBV6-2 or TRBV6-3 to TRBJ2-1, with 8 bases matching TRBD1. The V segment lost 1 base and the J segment 5 bases; nucleotides outside the gene matches: 10. Germline V gene data show CDR1 as MNHEY and CDR2 as SVGEGT. The CDR3 has 17 amino acids. CDR3 sequence reads: CASSYYLAGGAHNEQFF. The CDR3 DNA is TGTGCCAGCAGTTACTATCTGGCAGGGGGCGCCCACAATGAGCAGTTCTTC.

There are many counts of this clonotype. The V call is TRBV3-1, the J call TRBJ2-2; 10 bases are a match to TRBD2. Germline CDR1 and CDR2: LGHDT and YNNKEL (reference sequence). V gave up 1 base and J gave up 4 bases; unmatched junction bases: 3. This CDR3 is built from 16 residues. This chain's CDR3 is CASSQGLAGATGELFF. DNA for the CDR3: TGTGCCAGCAGCCAAGGACTAGCGGGCGCCACCGGGGAGCTGTTTTTT.

At least ten counts were recorded for this clonotype. The rearrangement joins TRBV12-3 or TRBV12-4 to TRBJ2-7; no clear D gene. The germline V and J ends were trimmed by 4 bases and 3 bases, with 22 bases remaining between them. This CDR3 spans 17 amino acids. CDR3 sequence: CASSSRPRDSERYEQYF. The DNA of the CDR3 is TGTGCCAGCAGTTCCCGACCTCGCGACTCGGAGCGCTACGAGCAGTACTTC.

The gene calls are TRBV7-9 and TRBJ2-7; D unresolved. The CDR3 runs to 12 residues. The germline CDR1 and CDR2 sequences are SEHNR and FQNEAQ (reference sequence). Between the trimmed V and J ends, which lost 4 bases and 1 base, there was a span of 5 bases. The CDR3 region is CASSWRSYEQYF. DNA of the CDR3: TGTGCCAGCAGCTGGCGGTCCTACGAGCAGTACTTC.